What follows is one T cell receptor beta chain and its context. Its antigen remains unidentified. V was shortened by 7 bases and J by 2 bases, with 15 bases between the two germline ends. The CDR3 covers 15 residues. The germline V gene has CDR1 SGHNT and CDR2 YYREEE (reference sequence). The data were obtained in a study of cytomegalovirus exposure and HLA in healthy donors. Study-wide points: A later examination showed that TCR association rates differed by HLA locus, with DRB1 most and HLA-C fewest.

13 Jbeta primers and 60 Vbeta primers were used for the PCR. Sequencing was performed with immunoSEQ multiplex PCR; in TCRdb, only in-frame clones are kept and a portion is missing. The sample lists 100,000 or so clones, more than 70% seen once, with 2.1% in the top ten. This receptor was taken from a man aged 25 to 40 in good health and CMV-seronegative. Sequencing input: PBMCs. This chain connects TRBV5-4 to TRBJ1-4; a weak D match, TRBD1 (5 bases). The chain's CDR3 is CASSPGTNTNEKLFF. CDR3 coding DNA: TGTGCCAGCTCCCCCGGGACTAACACTAATGAAAAACTGTTTTTT.